This passage covers 21 T cell receptor beta chains from one sample sequenced in a study of Tregs in tolerant kidney transplant recipients. This table comes from immunoSEQ multiplex PCR, and its TCRdb copy is limited to in-frame clones, with some not included. The table has about 73,000 clones, 95% to 98% seen once; the top ten hold roughly 0.59%. The sample consisted of CD4+ T cells from blood, taken before the transplant. These receptors all stem from a human donor who received a combined kidney and bone marrow transplant.

This chain links TRBV7-9 with TRBJ2-3, with 9 bases lining up with TRBD1. V shed 4 bases, J shed 7 bases, and the junction held 9 bases outside the gene matches. The CDR3 has 15 residues. CDR1 and CDR2 from the germline V gene are SEHNR and FQNEAQ (reference sequence). The CDR3 reads CASSSDRGQGNTQYF. The DNA of the CDR3 is TGTGCCAGCAGCTCGGACAGGGGACAAGGCAATACGCAGTATTTT.

The chain carries TRBV27 and TRBJ1-5; TRBD1 matches 10 bases. Trimming at V came to 8 bases and at J to 1 base, leaving 2 bases not matched to a gene. CDR3 length: 14 amino acids. In germline, CDR1 is MNHEY, CDR2 SMNVEV (reference sequence). The CDR3 DNA sequence: TGTGCCAGCCGACAGGGGGCAAGCAATCAGCCCCAGCATTTT. Translating gives CASRQGASNQPQHF.

J is TRBJ2-5 and V is TRBV2; TRBD2 aligns across 13 bases. The CDR3 contains 15 residues. J lost 3 bases, V lost 6 bases, and 4 bases had no gene match. Germline-derived CDR1 and CDR2 are SNHLY and FYNNEI. The CDR3 protein is CASRRTSGGKETQYF. CDR3 in DNA: TGTGCCAGCAGAAGGACTAGCGGGGGTAAAGAGACCCAGTACTTC.

The chain links TRBV5-1 to TRBJ1-1, with D tentatively TRBD1 (6 bases). V lost 0 bases to trimming and J lost 1 base, with 7 bases between them. The CDR3 covers 14 residues. CDR1 is SGHRS, CDR2 YFSETQ, per germline. This CDR3 reads CASSLGGQNTEAFF. The DNA for the CDR3 is TGCGCCAGCAGCTTGGGGGGGCAGAACACTGAAGCTTTCTTT.

The V and J genes are TRBV2 and TRBJ2-7; unclear D gene. Germline V lookup: CDR1 SNHLY, CDR2 FYNNEI. The germline V and J ends were trimmed by 1 base and 2 bases, with 12 bases remaining between them. The CDR3 sequence is 15 residues long. CDR3 in amino acids: CASSEGVGSTYEQYF. For the CDR3, the DNA is TGTGCCAGCAGTGAAGGGGTCGGGTCGACCTACGAGCAGTACTTC.

This sequence joins TRBV6-5 and TRBJ1-2; 8 bases align to TRBD1. CDR3 size: 15 residues. V lost 0 bases and J lost 8; bases outside the gene matches: 8. From germline, CDR1 is MNHEY and CDR2 SVGAGI. The CDR3 region has the DNA TGTGCCAGCAGTTACTCGCCTTCGGACAGGGAGGGCTACACCTTC. Translating gives CASSYSPSDREGYTF.

The rearrangement uses TRBV11-3 and TRBJ2-1, with 9 bases that match TRBD2. The CDR3 sequence is 13 residues long. Trimming removed 7 bases from V and 13 bases from J; junction bases left unmatched: 11. Germline V gene data show CDR1 as SGHNT and CDR2 as YENEEA. The CDR3 is CASNIVSGRGQFF. As DNA, the CDR3 is TGTGCCAGCAACATAGTTAGCGGGAGAGGACAGTTCTTC.

The V gene is TRBV16, the J gene TRBJ2-3; D not certain. CDR1 and CDR2 from the germline V gene are KGHSY and FQNENV. Trimming left V 4 bases short and J 5 bases short, with 7 bases between. There are 12 residues in the CDR3. The CDR3 is CASSPRRDTQYF. CDR3 bases: TGTGCCAGCAGCCCCCGTCGAGATACGCAGTATTTT. Filled out from reference TRBV16 and TRBJ2-3, the complete variable domain reads GEEVAQTPKHLVRGEGQKAKLYCAPIKGHSYVFWYQQVLKNEFKFLISFQNENVFDETGMPKERFSAKCLPNSPCSLEIQATKLEDSAVYFCASSPRRDTQYFGPGTRLTVL.

J is TRBJ2-7 and V is TRBV6-1; 9 bases match TRBD2. Trimming took 3 bases from V and 4 from J; bases not matched to a gene: 7. CDR1 is MNHNS and CDR2 is SASEGT in the germline V gene. The CDR3 is 15 residues long. The CDR3 coding sequence is TGTGCCAGCAGTGAGAGTAGCGGGAGTTTTTACGAGCAGTACTTC. Translated: CASSESSGSFYEQYF.

The chain recombines TRBV18 with TRBJ1-3, with TRBD1 matching over 8 bases. This CDR3 comprises 18 residues. V trimming: 1 base; J trimming: 0 bases; junction bases outside the gene matches: 8. Germline V gene data show CDR1 as KGHSH and CDR2 as LQKENI. CDR3 protein: CASSPLPTGGHSGNTIYF. CDR3 nucleotides: TGTGCCAGCTCACCACTACCCACAGGGGGACACTCTGGAAACACCATATATTTT. The full variable domain, rest sourced from reference TRBV18 and TRBJ1-3, is NAGVMQNPRHLVRRRGQEARLRCSPMKGHSHVYWYRQLPEEGLKFMVYLQKENIIDESGMPKERFSAEFPKEGPSILRIQQVVRGDSAAYFCASSPLPTGGHSGNTIYFGEGSWLTVV.

This chain uses TRBV29-1 with TRBJ2-1; 12 bases map to TRBD2. The V gene end was trimmed by 4 bases and the J gene end by 7 bases; junction bases not matched to a gene: 2. Germline V lookup: CDR1 SQVTM, CDR2 ANQGSEA. The CDR3 is made up of 13 amino acids. The CDR3: CSVAGTSGNEQFF. CDR3 nucleotide sequence: TGCAGCGTTGCCGGGACTAGCGGGAATGAGCAGTTCTTC.

The chain combines TRBV5-1 with TRBJ2-3; TRBD1 matches at 10 bases. CDR1 SGHRS and CDR2 YFSETQ come from the germline V gene. The CDR3 consists of 17 residues. V shed 6 bases, J shed 4 bases, and the junction held 14 bases outside the gene matches. The CDR3 loop reads CASTRTGGGRTADTQYF. CDR3 DNA sequence: TGCGCCAGCACCAGGACAGGGGGAGGAAGGACTGCAGATACGCAGTATTTT.

The CDR3 coding sequence is TGTGCCAGCAGCCAGGATCCTAGCGCCCATGAGCAGTTCTTC. Translating it yields CASSQDPSAHEQFF. This chain connects TRBV7-2 to TRBJ2-1; D is perhaps TRBD2 (6 bases). The CDR3 is 14 amino acids. Deletions cut 5 bases from V and 8 bases from J, with 16 bases between. The germline V gene encodes CDR1 SGHTA and CDR2 FQGNSA.

This clone showed up just once. The rearrangement uses TRBV5-1 and TRBJ1-2; 11 positions agree with TRBD1. The CDR3 length is 15 residues. Germline values: CDR1 SGHRS, CDR2 YFSETQ. J lost 4 bases, V lost 4 bases, and 6 bases had no gene match. CDR3 sequence: CASSRGTGGVYGYTF. In DNA, the CDR3 is TGCGCCAGCAGCCGCGGGACAGGGGGTGTCTATGGCTACACCTTC. Drawing the rest from reference TRBV5-1 and TRBJ1-2, the complete variable domain is KAGVTQTPRYLIKTRGQQVTLSCSPISGHRSVSWYQQTPGQGLQFLFEYFSETQRNKGNFPGRFSGRQFSNSRSEMNVSTLELGDSALYLCASSRGTGGVYGYTFGSGTRLTVV.

The V gene is TRBV10-3, the J gene TRBJ1-1; D perhaps matches TRBD1 (5 bases). The germline V gene encodes CDR1 ENHRY and CDR2 SYGVKD. The CDR3 spans 15 residues. V lost 1 base and J 13 bases, leaving 22 bases between the germline ends. The CDR3 here is CAISEYSRTSAQVFF. CDR3 in DNA: TGTGCCATCAGTGAGTATTCTAGGACAAGCGCCCAAGTTTTCTTT.

The DNA for the CDR3 is TGTGCCAGCAGTTTATTACGGAGGAGAGGTTTTTACAATGAGCAGTTCTTC. Residues: CASSLLRRRGFYNEQFF. J is TRBJ2-1 and V is TRBV27; maybe TRBD2 (5 bases). Trimming removed 1 base from V and 4 bases from J, with 17 bases in between. CDR1 and CDR2 from the germline V gene are MNHEY and SMNVEV (reference sequence). CDR3 length equals 17 residues.

This chain uses TRBV5-1 with TRBJ2-2; 8 bases line up with TRBD1. CDR3 length equals 18 residues. V shed 3 bases and J 1 base; nucleotides not matched to a gene: 11. Germline V lookup: CDR1 SGHRS, CDR2 YFSETQ. CDR3 in amino acids: CASSYMLTGTGNTGELFF. As DNA, the CDR3 is TGCGCCAGCAGCTACATGTTAACCGGGACAGGGAACACCGGGGAGCTGTTTTTT.

The chain couples TRBV6-6 to TRBJ2-4, with TRBD2 identical over 7 bases. Germline CDR1 reads MNHNY; CDR2 reads SVGAGI (reference sequence). The CDR3 extends over 16 amino acids. Losses at the gene ends were 2 bases for V and 3 bases for J; bases not matched to a gene: 7. CDR3 loop: CASSYAGEVGKNIQYF. CDR3 nucleotides: TGTGCCAGCAGTTACGCGGGAGAGGTTGGCAAAAACATTCAGTACTTC.

This clone was seen once. The chain has TRBV11-3 and TRBJ2-3, with D possibly TRBD2 on 5 matching bases. This CDR3 contains 16 residues. The germline gives CDR1 SGHNT, CDR2 YENEEA. Trimming pared 5 bases from V and 1 base from J, leaving 16 bases between. CDR3 sequence reads: CASSTLVLEGTDTQYF. CDR3 nucleotide sequence: TGTGCCAGCAGCACTCTTGTGTTGGAGGGCACAGATACGCAGTATTTT.

The V call is TRBV18, the J call TRBJ2-7; D might be TRBD2 (5 bases). Germline V lookup: CDR1 KGHSH, CDR2 LQKENI. V gave up 1 base and J gave up 6 bases, with 7 bases separating them. The CDR3 is 12 amino acids. The CDR3 DNA follows: TGTGCCAGCTCACCACTCCGGGGCGAGCAGTACTTC. Its translation is CASSPLRGEQYF.

This chain uses TRBV2 with TRBJ2-7; 8 bases are a match to TRBD2. The length of the CDR3 is 13 residues. V shed 5 bases and J 2 bases; nucleotides not matched to a gene: 2. CDR1 is SNHLY, CDR2 FYNNEI, per germline. Here the CDR3 reads CASSMGLAYEQYF. DNA for the CDR3: TGTGCCAGCAGTATGGGACTAGCCTACGAGCAGTACTTC.